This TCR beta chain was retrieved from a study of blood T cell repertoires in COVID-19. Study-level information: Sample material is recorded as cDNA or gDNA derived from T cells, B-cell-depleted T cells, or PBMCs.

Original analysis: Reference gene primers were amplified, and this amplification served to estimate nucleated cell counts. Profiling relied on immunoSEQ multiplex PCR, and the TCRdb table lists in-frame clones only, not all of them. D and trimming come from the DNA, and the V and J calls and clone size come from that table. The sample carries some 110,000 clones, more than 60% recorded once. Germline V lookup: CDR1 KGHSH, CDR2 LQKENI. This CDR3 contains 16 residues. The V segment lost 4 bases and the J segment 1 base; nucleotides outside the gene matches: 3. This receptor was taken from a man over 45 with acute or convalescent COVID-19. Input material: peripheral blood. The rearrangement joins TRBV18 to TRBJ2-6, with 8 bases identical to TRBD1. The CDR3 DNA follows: TGTGCCAGCTCACAACGGACAGGGTCTGGGGCCAACGTCCTGACTTTC. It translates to CASSQRTGSGANVLTF.